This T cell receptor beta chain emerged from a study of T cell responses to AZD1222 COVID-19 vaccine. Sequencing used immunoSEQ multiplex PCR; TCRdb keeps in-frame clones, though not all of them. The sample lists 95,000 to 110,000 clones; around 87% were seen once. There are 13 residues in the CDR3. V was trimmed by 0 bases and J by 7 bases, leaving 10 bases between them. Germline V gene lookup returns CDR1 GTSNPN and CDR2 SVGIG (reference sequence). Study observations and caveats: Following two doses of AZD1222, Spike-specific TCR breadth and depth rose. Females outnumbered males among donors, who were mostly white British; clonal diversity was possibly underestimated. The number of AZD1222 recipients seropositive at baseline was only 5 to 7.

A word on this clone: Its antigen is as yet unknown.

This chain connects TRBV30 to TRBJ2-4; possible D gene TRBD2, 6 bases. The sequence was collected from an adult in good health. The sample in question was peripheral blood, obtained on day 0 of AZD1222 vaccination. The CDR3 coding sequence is TGTGCCTGGAGTGTGGGGCTAGCGAACATTCAGTACTTC. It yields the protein CAWSVGLANIQYF.